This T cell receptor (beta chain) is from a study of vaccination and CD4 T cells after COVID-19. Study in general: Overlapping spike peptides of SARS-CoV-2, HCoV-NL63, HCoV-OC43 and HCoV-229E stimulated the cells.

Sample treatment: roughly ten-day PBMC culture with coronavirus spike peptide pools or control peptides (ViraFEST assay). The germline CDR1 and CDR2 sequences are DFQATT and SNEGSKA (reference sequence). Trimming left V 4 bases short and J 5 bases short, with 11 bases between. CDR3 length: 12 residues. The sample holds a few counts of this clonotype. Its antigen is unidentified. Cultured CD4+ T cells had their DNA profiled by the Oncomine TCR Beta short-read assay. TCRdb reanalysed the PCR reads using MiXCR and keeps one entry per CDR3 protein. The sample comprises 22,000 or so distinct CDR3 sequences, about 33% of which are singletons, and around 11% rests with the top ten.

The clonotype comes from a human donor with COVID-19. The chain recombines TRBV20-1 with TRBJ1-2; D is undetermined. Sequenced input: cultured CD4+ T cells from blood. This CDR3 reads CSATANGYGYTF. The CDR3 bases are TGCAGTGCTACCGCAAACGGGTATGGCTACACCTTC.